One T cell receptor (beta chain) is described in this entry. This clonotype was found a few times. Its antigen target is currently unknown. Base qualities are not provided; no much larger clone lies one nucleotide away. The sample originates from a study of early T cells in non-severe SARS-CoV-2 infection (dated by TCRdb to the early 2020s). Study-wide context: TCR sequencing used bulk RNA from unsorted whole blood, so alpha and beta chains could not be paired. Study-level results and caveats: VDJdb matching was skewed toward anti-spike CD8 responses, so virus-specific expansions were likely underestimated and private and CD4 specificities were missed.

The CDR3 starts with the cysteine, ends with the phenylalanine, and has 12 residues. The DNA shown is the 36-base CDR3, in frame from base 1. V drops 4 bases and J drops 2 bases, leaving 3 bases in between. CDR1 and CDR2 (SGHKS, YYEKEE) derive from the germline V gene (reference sequence). The library was made by 5' RACE. For sequencing, a NextSeq 500 was employed. In the TCR library protocol, unique molecular identifiers were attached to individual cDNA molecules to correct for PCR bias and sequencing error. Both TCR alpha and beta chains were sequenced, and tight co-correlation was observed between alpha and beta sequence abundances in each sample. Per the source publication's procedure: V gene, J gene and CDR3 annotation of TCR sequences was performed with Decombinator V4. TCRs were defined as expanded if a significant change between any two time points was detected under a Poisson model with p below 0.0001. TCR abundances were normalised to the total number of TCRs sequenced per sample and were expressed as counts per million. MAIT TCRs were defined by TRAV1-2 paired with TRAJ12, TRAJ20 or TRAJ33, and iNKT TCRs by TRAV10 paired with TRAJ18. VDJdb, accessed on 1 November 2021, was searched for TCRs annotated for CMV, EBV and SARS-CoV-2, and TCRs annotated for more than one antigen were excluded. TCRdb trimmed the raw reads at Q25, called clones with MiXCR and kept productive beta chains. Each entry is one CDR3 protein sequence, shown with its most common DNA and genes. Clone size and V and J calls follow TCRdb, not the original study. The sample includes some 50,000 distinct CDR3 sequences, with over 3.5% observed a single time. The top ten clonotypes cover around 6% of the sample.

Set within a cohort of healthcare workers in London, UK, this nested case-control study involved weekly PCR testing of nasopharyngeal swabs along with blood sampling. Healthcare workers were recruited between 23 and 31 March 2020, during the week of the UK lockdown, and were followed weekly for up to about 15 weeks. The receptor comes from an adult who was a healthcare worker with PCR-confirmed SARS-CoV-2 infection or an uninfected control (not recorded which). Recombination linked TRBV5-5 to TRBJ2-2; no D segment can be confidently identified. The sample taken for sequencing was whole blood. The nucleotide sequence reads TGTGCCAGCAGCACAAACACCGGGGAGCTGTTTTTT. The encoded protein is CASSTNTGELFF.